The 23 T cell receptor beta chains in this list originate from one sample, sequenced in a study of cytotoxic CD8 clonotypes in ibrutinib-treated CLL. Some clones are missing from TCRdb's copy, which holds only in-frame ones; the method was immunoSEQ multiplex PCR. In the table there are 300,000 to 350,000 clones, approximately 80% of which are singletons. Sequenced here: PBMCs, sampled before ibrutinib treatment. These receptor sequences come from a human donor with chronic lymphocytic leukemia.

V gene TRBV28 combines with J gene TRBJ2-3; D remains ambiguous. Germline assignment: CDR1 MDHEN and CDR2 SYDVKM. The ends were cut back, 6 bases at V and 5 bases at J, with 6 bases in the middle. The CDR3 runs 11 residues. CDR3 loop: CASRLEDTQYF. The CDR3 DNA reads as TGTGCCAGCAGATTAGAAGATACGCAGTATTTT.

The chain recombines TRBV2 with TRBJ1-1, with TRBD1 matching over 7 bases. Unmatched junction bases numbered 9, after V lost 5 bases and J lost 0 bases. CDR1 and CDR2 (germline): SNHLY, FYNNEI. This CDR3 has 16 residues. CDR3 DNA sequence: TGTGCCAGCAGTAACAGGGGATTGAACATGAACACTGAAGCTTTCTTT. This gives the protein CASSNRGLNMNTEAFF.

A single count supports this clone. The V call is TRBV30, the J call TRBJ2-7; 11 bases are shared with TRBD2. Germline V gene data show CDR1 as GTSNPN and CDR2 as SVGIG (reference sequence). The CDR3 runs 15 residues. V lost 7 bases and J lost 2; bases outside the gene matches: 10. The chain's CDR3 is CALAILAGGPYEQYF. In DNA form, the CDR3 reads TGTGCCTTAGCAATCCTAGCGGGAGGACCCTACGAGCAGTACTTC.

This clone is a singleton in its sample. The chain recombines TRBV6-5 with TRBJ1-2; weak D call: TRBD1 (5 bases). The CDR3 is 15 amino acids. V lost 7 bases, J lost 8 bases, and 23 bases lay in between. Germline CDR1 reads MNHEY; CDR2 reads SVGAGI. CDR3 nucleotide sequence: TGTGCCAGCACCAATTCCGGGACGCACTTTAGGGGCTACACCTTC. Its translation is CASTNSGTHFRGYTF.

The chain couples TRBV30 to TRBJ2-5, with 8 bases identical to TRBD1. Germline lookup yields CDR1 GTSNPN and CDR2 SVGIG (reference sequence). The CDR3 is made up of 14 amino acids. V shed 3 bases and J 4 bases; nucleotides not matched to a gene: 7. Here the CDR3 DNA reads TGTGCCTGGAGCAAGGGACAGGCACTAGAGACCCAGTACTTC. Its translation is CAWSKGQALETQYF.

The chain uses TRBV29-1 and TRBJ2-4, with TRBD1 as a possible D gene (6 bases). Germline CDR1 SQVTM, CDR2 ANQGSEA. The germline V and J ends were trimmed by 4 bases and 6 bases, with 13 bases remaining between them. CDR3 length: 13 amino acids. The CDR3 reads CSVGQGIGNIQYF. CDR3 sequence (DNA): TGCAGCGTTGGGCAGGGGATAGGAAACATTCAGTACTTC. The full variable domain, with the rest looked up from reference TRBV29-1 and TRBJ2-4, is SAVISQKPSRDICQRGTSLTIQCQVDSQVTMMFWYRQQPGQSLTLIATANQGSEATYESGFVIDKFPISRPNLTFSTLTVSNMSPEDSSIYLCSVGQGIGNIQYFGAGTRLSVL.

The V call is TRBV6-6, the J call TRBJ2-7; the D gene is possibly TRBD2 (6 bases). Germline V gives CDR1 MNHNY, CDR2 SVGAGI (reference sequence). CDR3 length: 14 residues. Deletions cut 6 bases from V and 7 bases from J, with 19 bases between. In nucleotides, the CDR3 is TGTGCCAGCAGAGACGGGATGGGGGGTTGGGAGCAGTACTTC. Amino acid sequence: CASRDGMGGWEQYF.

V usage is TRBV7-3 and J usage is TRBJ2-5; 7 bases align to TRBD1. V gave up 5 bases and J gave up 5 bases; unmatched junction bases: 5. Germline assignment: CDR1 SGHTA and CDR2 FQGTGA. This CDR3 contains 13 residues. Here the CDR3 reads CASSIRGFETQYF. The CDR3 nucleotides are TGTGCCAGCAGCATCAGGGGGTTTGAGACCCAGTACTTC.

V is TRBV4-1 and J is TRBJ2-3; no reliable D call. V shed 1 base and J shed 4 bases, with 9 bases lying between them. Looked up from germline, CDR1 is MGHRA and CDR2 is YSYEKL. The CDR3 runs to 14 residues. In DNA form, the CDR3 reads TGCGCCAGCAGCCAAGCGGAATGGGCAGATACGCAGTATTTT. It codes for CASSQAEWADTQYF.

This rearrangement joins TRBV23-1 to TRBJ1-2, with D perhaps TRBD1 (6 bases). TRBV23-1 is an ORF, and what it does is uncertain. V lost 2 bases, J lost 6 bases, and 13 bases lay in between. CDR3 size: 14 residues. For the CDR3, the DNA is TGCGCCAGCAGTCAAGGGACACAACACGATGGCTACACCTTC. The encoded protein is CASSQGTQHDGYTF.

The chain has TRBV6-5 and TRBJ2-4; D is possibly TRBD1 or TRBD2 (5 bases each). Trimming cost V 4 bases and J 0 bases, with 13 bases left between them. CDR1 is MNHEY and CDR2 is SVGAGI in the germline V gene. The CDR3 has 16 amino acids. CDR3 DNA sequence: TGTGCCAGCAGTTCGGGACGGATCCTAGCCAAAAACATTCAGTACTTC. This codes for CASSSGRILAKNIQYF.

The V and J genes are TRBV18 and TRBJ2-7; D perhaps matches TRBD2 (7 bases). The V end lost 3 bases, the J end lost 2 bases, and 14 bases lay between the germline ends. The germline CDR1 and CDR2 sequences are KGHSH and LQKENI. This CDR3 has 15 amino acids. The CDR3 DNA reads TGTGCCAGCTCACCGGGGGGCAGCGGGACCTACGAGCAGTACTTC. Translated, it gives CASSPGGSGTYEQYF.

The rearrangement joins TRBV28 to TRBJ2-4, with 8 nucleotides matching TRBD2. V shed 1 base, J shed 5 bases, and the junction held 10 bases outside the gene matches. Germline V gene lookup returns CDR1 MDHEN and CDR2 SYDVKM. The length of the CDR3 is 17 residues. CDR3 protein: CASSLSWSGRNENIQYF. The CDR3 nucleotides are TGTGCCAGCAGTTTATCTTGGAGCGGGAGAAACGAAAACATTCAGTACTTC.

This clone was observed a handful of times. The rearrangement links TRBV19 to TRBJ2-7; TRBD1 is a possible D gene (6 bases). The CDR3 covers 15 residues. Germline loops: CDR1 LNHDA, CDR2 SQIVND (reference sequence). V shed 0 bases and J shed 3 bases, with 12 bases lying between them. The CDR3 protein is CASSIDRRQVYEQYF. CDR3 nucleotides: TGTGCCAGTAGTATAGACCGTAGACAGGTCTACGAGCAGTACTTC.

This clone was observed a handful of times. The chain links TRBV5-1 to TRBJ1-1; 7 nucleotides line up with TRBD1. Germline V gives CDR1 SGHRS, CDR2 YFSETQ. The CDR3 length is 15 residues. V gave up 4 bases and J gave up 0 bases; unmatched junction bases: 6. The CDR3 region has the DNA TGCGCCAGCAGCCCTGAGACAGGGTTGAACACTGAAGCTTTCTTT. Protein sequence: CASSPETGLNTEAFF.

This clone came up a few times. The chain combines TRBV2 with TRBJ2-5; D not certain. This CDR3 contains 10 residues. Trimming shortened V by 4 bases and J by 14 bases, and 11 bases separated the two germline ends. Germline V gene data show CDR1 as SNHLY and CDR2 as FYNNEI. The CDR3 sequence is CASSVGPLYF. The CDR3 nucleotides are TGTGCCAGCAGTGTTGGTCCTCTATACTTC.

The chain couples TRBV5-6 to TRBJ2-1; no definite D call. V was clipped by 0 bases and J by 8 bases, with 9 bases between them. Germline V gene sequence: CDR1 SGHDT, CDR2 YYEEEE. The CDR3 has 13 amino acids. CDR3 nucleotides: TGTGCCAGCAGCTTGGCCAACTCGGATGAGCAGTTCTTC. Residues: CASSLANSDEQFF.

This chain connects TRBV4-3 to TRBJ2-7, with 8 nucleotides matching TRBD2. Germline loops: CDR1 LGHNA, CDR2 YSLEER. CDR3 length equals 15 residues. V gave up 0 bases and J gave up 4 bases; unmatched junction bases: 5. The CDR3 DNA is TGCGCCAGCAGCCAAGATCTAGCTAGCGGGTACGAGCAGTACTTC. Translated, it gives CASSQDLASGYEQYF.

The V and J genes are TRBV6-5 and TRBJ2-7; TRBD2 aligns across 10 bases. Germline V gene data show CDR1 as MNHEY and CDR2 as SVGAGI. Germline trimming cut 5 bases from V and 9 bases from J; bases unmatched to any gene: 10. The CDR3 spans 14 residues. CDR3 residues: CASSASGGPAWQYF. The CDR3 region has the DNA TGTGCCAGCAGTGCTAGCGGGGGCCCCGCGTGGCAGTACTTC.

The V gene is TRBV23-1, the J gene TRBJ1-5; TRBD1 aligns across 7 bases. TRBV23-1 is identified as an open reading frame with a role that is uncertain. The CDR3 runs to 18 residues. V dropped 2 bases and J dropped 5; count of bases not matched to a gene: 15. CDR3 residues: CASSQPGTASGVDQPQHF. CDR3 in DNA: TGCGCCAGCAGTCAACCCGGGACAGCCTCTGGGGTCGATCAGCCCCAGCATTTT.

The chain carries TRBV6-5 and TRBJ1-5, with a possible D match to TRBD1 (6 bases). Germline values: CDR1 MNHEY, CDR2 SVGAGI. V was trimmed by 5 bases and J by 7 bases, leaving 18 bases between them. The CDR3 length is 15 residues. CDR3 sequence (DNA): TGTGCCAGCAGTAGCCTCCGGGGGCGAGGACAGCCCCAGCATTTT. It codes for CASSSLRGRGQPQHF.

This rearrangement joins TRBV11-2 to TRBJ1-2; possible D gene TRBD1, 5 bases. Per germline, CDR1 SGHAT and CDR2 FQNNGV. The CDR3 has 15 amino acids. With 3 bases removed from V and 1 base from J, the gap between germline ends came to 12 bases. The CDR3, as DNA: TGTGCCAGCAGCTTGTACCCCGACAGTAACTATGGCTACACCTTC. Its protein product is CASSLYPDSNYGYTF.

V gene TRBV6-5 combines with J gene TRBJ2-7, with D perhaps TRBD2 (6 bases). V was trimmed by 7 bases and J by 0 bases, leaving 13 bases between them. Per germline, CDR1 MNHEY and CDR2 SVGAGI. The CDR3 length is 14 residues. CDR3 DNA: TGTGCCAGCACCAGGACTATGAGCTCCTACGAGCAGTACTTC. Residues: CASTRTMSSYEQYF.